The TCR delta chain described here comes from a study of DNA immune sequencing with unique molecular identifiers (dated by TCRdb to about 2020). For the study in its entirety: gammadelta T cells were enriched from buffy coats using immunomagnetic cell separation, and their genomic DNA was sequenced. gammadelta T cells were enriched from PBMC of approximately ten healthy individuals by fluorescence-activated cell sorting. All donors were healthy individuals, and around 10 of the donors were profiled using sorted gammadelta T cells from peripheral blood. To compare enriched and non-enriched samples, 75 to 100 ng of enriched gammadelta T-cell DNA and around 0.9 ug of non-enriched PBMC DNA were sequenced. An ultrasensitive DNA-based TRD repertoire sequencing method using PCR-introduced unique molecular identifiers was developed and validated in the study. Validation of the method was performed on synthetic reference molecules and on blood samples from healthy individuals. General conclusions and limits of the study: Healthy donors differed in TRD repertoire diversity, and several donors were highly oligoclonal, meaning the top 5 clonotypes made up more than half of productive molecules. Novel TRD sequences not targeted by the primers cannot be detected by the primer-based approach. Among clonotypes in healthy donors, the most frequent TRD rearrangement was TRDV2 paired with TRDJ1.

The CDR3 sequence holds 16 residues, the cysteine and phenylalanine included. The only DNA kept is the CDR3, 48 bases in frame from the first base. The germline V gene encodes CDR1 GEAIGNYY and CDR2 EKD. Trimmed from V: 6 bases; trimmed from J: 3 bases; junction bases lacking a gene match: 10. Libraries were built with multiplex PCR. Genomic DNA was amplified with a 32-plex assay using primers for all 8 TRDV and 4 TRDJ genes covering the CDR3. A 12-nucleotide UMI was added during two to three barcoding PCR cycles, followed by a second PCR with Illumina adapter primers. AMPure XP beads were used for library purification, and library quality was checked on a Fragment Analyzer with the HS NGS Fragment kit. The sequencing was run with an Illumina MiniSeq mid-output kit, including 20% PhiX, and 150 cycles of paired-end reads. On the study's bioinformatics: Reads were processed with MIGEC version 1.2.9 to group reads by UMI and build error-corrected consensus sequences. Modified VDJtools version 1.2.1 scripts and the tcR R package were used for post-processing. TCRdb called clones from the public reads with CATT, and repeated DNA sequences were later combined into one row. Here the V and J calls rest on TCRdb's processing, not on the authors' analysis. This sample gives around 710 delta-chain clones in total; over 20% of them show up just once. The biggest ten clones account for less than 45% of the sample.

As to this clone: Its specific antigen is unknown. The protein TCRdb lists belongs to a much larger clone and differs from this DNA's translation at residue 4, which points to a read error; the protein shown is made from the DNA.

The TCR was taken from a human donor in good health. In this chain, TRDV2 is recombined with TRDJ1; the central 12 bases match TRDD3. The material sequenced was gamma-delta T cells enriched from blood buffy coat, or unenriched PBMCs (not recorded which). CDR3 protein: CACYKLGDTQADKLIF. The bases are TGTGCCTGTTACAAGCTGGGGGATACGCAGGCCGATAAACTCATCTTT.